The next 9 T cell receptor beta chains were all read from a single sample in a study of vaccination effects on CD4 cells after COVID-19. Cells that had been cultured for roughly ten days were the source of isolated CD4+ T cells. Participants completed two doses of the BNT162b2 or mRNA-1273 vaccine. TCRdb's copy holds only in-frame clones and misses some; the assay was immunoSEQ multiplex PCR. Among tens of thousands of clones listed, over 65% were seen once. No antigen has been assigned to these receptors. This sample comprised CD4+ T cells from PBMCs cultured without peptide, obtained after COVID-19 vaccination. The receptors were sampled from a human donor who received a COVID-19 vaccine.

The V and J genes are TRBV18 and TRBJ1-6, with D tentatively TRBD1 (6 bases). The length of the CDR3 is 14 residues. Looked up from germline, CDR1 is KGHSH and CDR2 is LQKENI. With 2 bases removed from V and 8 bases from J, the gap between germline ends came to 10 bases. In nucleotides, the CDR3 is TGTGCCAGCTCACCAGGGGGCAGGGATTCACCCCTCCACTTT. Translated: CASSPGGRDSPLHF.

V usage is TRBV7-2 and J usage is TRBJ1-5; a possible D gene is TRBD1 (5 bases). Germline CDR1 and CDR2: SGHTA and FQGNSA. This CDR3 is 15 amino acids long. V was trimmed by 7 bases and J by 1 base, leaving 14 bases between them. The CDR3 here is CASTPGGGSNQPQHF. In DNA form, the CDR3 reads TGTGCCAGCACCCCCGGGGGGGGAAGCAATCAGCCCCAGCATTTT.

The genes are TRBV30 and TRBJ1-2, with D unresolved. Looked up from germline, CDR1 is GTSNPN and CDR2 is SVGIG (reference sequence). This CDR3 contains 10 residues. V was clipped by 5 bases and J by 8 bases, with 9 bases between them. This CDR3 reads CAWATEGYTF. The CDR3 DNA is TGTGCCTGGGCGACGGAAGGCTACACCTTC.

The chain couples TRBV10-2 to TRBJ1-5; the D is unclear. Trimming took off 5 bases at V and 0 bases at J, with 11 bases between the two ends. The CDR3 contains 15 residues. Germline lookup yields CDR1 WSHSY and CDR2 SAAADI. The CDR3 DNA reads as TGCGCCAGCAGTTTGGACGGATATAGCAATCAGCCCCAGCATTTT. This sequence encodes CASSLDGYSNQPQHF.

This clone came up a few times. The rearrangement joins TRBV5-1 to TRBJ2-1; TRBD1 might be the D (6 bases). V was clipped by 4 bases and J by 1 base, with 18 bases between them. CDR1 is SGHRS and CDR2 is YFSETQ in the germline V gene. The CDR3 consists of 17 residues. CDR3 sequence: CASSDYRQVASYNEQFF. DNA of the CDR3: TGCGCCAGCAGCGATTATCGACAGGTCGCGTCCTACAATGAGCAGTTCTTC.

A single count supports this clone. The chain couples TRBV30 to TRBJ2-4; 7 bases map to TRBD1. CDR1 is GTSNPN, CDR2 SVGIG, per germline (reference sequence). The CDR3 is 14 amino acids. V was pared by 3 bases and J by 8 bases, with 10 bases of the junction left unmatched. CDR3 sequence (DNA): TGTGCCTGGAGCTCGACAGGGACGAGGGACATTCAGTACTTC. Translating gives CAWSSTGTRDIQYF. The variable domain in full, completed from reference TRBV30 and TRBJ2-4, reads SQTIHQWPATLVQPVGSPLSLECTVEGTSNPNLYWYRQAAGRGLQLLFYSVGIGQISSEVPQNLSASRPQDRQFILSSKKLLLSDSGFYLCAWSSTGTRDIQYFGAGTRLSVL.

The chain couples TRBV24-1 to TRBJ2-7; 7 bases align to TRBD1. With V trimmed by 3 bases and J by 2 bases, 3 bases remained unmatched. In germline, CDR1 is KGHDR, CDR2 SFDVKD. The length of the CDR3 is 14 residues. The CDR3 here is CATSDRQGTYEQYV. The CDR3 nucleotides read TGTGCCACCAGTGATAGACAGGGCACCTACGAGCAGTACGTC.

This clone appeared a few times. The chain uses TRBV9 and TRBJ1-3; TRBD1 aligns across 8 bases. Trimming took 7 bases from V and 0 from J; bases not matched to a gene: 3. Looked up from germline, CDR1 is SGDLS and CDR2 is YYNGEE. This CDR3 has 14 amino acids. The DNA for the CDR3 is TGTGCCAGCGGGACAGGTAGCTCTGGAAACACCATATATTTT. Amino acid sequence: CASGTGSSGNTIYF.

The CDR3 DNA sequence: TGTGCCAGCAGTACGGGACATCTATACGAGCAGTACGTC. Protein product: CASSTGHLYEQYV. The genes are TRBV28 and TRBJ2-7; weak D call: TRBD1 (6 bases). Germline V gene sequence: CDR1 MDHEN, CDR2 SYDVKM. Trimming pared 5 bases from V and 4 bases from J, leaving 12 bases between. This CDR3 has 13 residues.